These T cell receptor beta chains were read from a single sample in a study of T cells in Graves' hyperthyroidism and ophthalmopathy. TCRdb recomputed calls from the multiplex PCR reads with MiXCR, one row per CDR3 protein. The sample has some 490,000 distinct CDR3 sequences, under 25% seen once. Sequenced input: blood. The receptors derive from a woman in her 70s with Graves' ophthalmopathy. CDR3s include the opening cysteine and the closing phenylalanine or tryptophan. Fields, in order: clone size, V gene, J gene, CDR3 length, D gene, CDR3 DNA, CDR3 protein. D genes are given only for firm matches. Expanded clones are given a class, and other clones once, few, many or no size at all.

clone size: once; V gene: TRBV6-2/TRBV6-3; J gene: TRBJ1-2; CDR3 length: 14; D gene: TRBD1; CDR3 DNA: TGTGCCAGCACAAACACAGGGGGCGGACCGGGCTACACCTTC; CDR3 protein: CASTNTGGGPGYTF
clone size: few; V gene: TRBV6-4; J gene: TRBJ2-1; CDR3 length: 14; D gene: TRBD2; CDR3 DNA: TGTGCCAGCAGAGCGGGAGGGCGCCACAATGAGCAGTTCTTC; CDR3 protein: CASRAGGRHNEQFF
clone size: once; V gene: TRBV28; J gene: TRBJ1-2; CDR3 length: 16; D gene: NA; CDR3 DNA: TGTGCCAGCAGTTTCGGTCAGGGGCTAGCTAACTATGGCTACACCTTC; CDR3 protein: CASSFGQGLANYGYTF
clone size: many; V gene: TRBV7-2; J gene: TRBJ2-1; CDR3 length: 13; D gene: TRBD2; CDR3 DNA: TGTGCCAGCAGCACTTCGACGGGAGGTGAGCAGTTCTTC; CDR3 protein: CASSTSTGGEQFF
clone size: many; V gene: TRBV28; J gene: TRBJ2-3; CDR3 length: 15; D gene: TRBD2; CDR3 DNA: TGTGCCAGCAGTCTACCCGGGGGAGGGGCAGATACGCAGTATTTT; CDR3 protein: CASSLPGGGADTQYF
clone size: many; V gene: TRBV12-3/TRBV12-4; J gene: TRBJ2-1; CDR3 length: 15; D gene: NA; CDR3 DNA: TGTGCCAGCAGCCTACCTGGTAGAATCCACAATGAGCAGTTCTTC; CDR3 protein: CASSLPGRIHNEQFF
clone size: NA; V gene: TRBV10-1; J gene: TRBJ2-2; CDR3 length: 20; D gene: NA; CDR3 DNA: TGCGCCAGCAGTCCGGAGACAGGGCCACTTAGCGGTACTAACACCGGGGAGCTGTTTTTT; CDR3 protein: CASSPETGPLSGTNTGELFF
clone size: many; V gene: TRBV7-2; J gene: TRBJ2-7; CDR3 length: 15; D gene: NA; CDR3 DNA: TGTGCCAGCAGCTTAGTGGGTAGCGAGCCCTACGAGCAGTACTTC; CDR3 protein: CASSLVGSEPYEQYF
clone size: NA; V gene: TRBV25-1; J gene: TRBJ2-1; CDR3 length: 15; D gene: TRBD2; CDR3 DNA: TGTGCCAGCAGTGCTTGGGGGAGGGCCGTAGATGAGCAGTTCTTC; CDR3 protein: CASSAWGRAVDEQFF
clone size: few; V gene: TRBV14; J gene: TRBJ1-4; CDR3 length: 13; D gene: NA; CDR3 DNA: TGTGCCAGCAGCGCCGGAGGTTTTGAAAAACTGTTTTTT; CDR3 protein: CASSAGGFEKLFF
clone size: few; V gene: TRBV2; J gene: TRBJ1-2; CDR3 length: 15; D gene: TRBD1; CDR3 DNA: TGTGCCAGCAGTGAAGGGCACCGGGACAGGGTTGGCTACACCTTC; CDR3 protein: CASSEGHRDRVGYTF
clone size: many; V gene: TRBV10-3; J gene: TRBJ2-7; CDR3 length: 14; D gene: TRBD2; CDR3 DNA: TGTGCCATCAGTCCCGGGACTAGCGGTCACGAGCAGTACTTC; CDR3 protein: CAISPGTSGHEQYF
clone size: many; V gene: TRBV28; J gene: TRBJ1-1; CDR3 length: 14; D gene: TRBD1; CDR3 DNA: TGTGCCAGCAGAGGCGACAGGGTCGCCACTGAAGCTTTCTTT; CDR3 protein: CASRGDRVATEAFF